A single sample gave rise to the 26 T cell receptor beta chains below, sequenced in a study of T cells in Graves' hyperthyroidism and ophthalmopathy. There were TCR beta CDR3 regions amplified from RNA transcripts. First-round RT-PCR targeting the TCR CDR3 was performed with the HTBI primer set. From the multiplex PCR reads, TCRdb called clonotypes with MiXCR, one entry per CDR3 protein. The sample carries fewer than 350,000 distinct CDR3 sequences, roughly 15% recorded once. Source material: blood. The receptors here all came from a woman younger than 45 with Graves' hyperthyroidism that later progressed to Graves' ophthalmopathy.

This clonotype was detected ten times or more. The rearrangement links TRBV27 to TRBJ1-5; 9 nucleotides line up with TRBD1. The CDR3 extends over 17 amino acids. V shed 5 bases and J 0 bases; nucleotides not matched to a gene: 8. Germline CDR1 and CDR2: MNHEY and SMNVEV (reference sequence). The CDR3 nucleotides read TGTGCCAGCAGTCCGGGGACAGGGTGGGATAGCAATCAGCCCCAGCATTTT. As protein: CASSPGTGWDSNQPQHF.

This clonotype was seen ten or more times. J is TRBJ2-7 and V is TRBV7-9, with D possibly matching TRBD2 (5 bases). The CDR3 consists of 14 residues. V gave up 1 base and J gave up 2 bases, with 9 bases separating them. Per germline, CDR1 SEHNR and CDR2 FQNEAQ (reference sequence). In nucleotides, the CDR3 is TGTGCCAGCAGCTTAGAGGACGGGGCCTACGAGCAGTACTTC. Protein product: CASSLEDGAYEQYF.

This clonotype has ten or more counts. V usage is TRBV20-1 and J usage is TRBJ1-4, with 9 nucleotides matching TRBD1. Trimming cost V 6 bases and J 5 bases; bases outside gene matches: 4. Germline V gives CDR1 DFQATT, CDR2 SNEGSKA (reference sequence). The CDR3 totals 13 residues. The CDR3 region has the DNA TGCAGTGCCTGGGGACAGGGAAATGAAAAACTGTTTTTT. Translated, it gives CSAWGQGNEKLFF.

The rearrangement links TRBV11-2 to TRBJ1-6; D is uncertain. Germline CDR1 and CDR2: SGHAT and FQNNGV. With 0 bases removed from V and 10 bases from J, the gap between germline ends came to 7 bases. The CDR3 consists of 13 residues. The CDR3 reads CASSLDVRSPLHF. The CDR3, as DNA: TGTGCCAGCAGCTTAGATGTCCGGTCACCCCTCCACTTT.

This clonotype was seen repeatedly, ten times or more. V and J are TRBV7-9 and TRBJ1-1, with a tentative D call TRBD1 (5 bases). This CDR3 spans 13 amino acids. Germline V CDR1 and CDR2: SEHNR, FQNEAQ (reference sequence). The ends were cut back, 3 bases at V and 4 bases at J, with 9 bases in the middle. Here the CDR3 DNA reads TGTGCCAGCAGCTTTGAAGGGGTCACTGAAGCTTTCTTT. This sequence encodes CASSFEGVTEAFF.

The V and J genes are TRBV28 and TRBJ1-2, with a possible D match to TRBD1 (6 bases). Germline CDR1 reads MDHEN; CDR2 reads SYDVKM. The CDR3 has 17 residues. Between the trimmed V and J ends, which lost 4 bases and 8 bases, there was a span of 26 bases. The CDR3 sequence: CASSSGQGTPLNGGYTF. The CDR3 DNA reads TGTGCCAGCAGTTCGGGGCAGGGGACCCCTTTAAACGGCGGCTACACCTTC.

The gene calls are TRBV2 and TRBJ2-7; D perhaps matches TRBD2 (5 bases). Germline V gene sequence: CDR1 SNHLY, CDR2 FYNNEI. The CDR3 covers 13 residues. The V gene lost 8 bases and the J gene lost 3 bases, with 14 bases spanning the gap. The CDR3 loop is CASCPGGYYEQYF. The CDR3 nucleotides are TGTGCCAGCTGCCCCGGCGGGTACTACGAGCAGTACTTC.

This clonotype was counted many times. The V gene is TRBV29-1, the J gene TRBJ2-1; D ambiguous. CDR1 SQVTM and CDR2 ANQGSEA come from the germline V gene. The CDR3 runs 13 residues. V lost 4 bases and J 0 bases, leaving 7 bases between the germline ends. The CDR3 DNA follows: TGCAGCGTTGCTGAAGTCTCCTACAATGAGCAGTTCTTC. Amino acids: CSVAEVSYNEQFF.

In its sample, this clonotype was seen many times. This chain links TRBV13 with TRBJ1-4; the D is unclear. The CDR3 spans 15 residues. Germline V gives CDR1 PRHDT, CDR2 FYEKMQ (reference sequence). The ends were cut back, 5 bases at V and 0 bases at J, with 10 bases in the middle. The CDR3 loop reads CASSDGSSTNEKLFF. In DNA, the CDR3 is TGTGCCAGCAGCGACGGGTCTTCAACTAATGAAAAACTGTTTTTT. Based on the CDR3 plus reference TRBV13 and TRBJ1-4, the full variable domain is AAGVIQSPRHLIKEKRETATLKCYPIPRHDTVYWYQQGPGQDPQFLISFYEKMQSDKGSIPDRFSAQQFSDYHSELNMSSLELGDSALYFCASSDGSSTNEKLFFGSGTQLSVL.

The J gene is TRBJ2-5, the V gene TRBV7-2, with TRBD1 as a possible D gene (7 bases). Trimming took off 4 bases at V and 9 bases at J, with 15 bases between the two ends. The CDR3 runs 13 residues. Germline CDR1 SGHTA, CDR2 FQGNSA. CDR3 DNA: TGTGCCAGCAGCTCACCGCAGGGGGGCGCCCAGTACTTC. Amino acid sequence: CASSSPQGGAQYF. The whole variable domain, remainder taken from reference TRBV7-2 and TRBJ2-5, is GAGVSQSPSNKVTEKGKDVELRCDPISGHTALYWYRQSLGQGLEFLIYFQGNSAPDKSGLPSDRFSAERTGGSVSTLTIQRTQQEDSAVYLCASSSPQGGAQYFGPGTRLLVL.

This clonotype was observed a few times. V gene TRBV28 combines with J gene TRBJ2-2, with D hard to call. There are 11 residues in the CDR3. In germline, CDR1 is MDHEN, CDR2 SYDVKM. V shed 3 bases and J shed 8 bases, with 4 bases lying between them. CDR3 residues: CASSLEGELFF. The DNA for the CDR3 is TGTGCCAGCAGTTTGGAGGGGGAGCTGTTTTTT.

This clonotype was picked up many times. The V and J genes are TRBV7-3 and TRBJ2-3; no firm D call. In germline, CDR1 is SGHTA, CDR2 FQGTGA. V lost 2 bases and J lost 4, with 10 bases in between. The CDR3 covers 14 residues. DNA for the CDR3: TGTGCCAGCAGCTTAGCGGCTGCGCCAGATACGCAGTATTTT. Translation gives CASSLAAAPDTQYF.

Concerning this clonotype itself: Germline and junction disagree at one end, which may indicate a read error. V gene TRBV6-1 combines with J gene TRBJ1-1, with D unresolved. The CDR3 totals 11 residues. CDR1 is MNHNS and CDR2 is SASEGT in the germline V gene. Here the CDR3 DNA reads TGTGCCAGCAGTACGTACACTGAAGCTCTCTTT. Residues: CASSTYTEALF.

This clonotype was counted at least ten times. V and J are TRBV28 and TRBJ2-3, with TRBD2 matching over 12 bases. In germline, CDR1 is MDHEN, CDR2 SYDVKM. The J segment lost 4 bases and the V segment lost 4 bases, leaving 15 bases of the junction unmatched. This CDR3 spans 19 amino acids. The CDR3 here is CASSSLWASGRAGADTQYF. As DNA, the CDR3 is TGTGCCAGCAGTTCCCTCTGGGCTAGCGGGAGGGCCGGAGCAGATACGCAGTATTTT. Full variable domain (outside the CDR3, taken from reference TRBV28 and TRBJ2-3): DVKVTQSSRYLVKRTGEKVFLECVQDMDHENMFWYRQDPGLGLRLIYFSYDVKMKEKGDIPEGYSVSREKKERFSLILESASTNQTSMYLCASSSLWASGRAGADTQYFGPGTRLTVL.

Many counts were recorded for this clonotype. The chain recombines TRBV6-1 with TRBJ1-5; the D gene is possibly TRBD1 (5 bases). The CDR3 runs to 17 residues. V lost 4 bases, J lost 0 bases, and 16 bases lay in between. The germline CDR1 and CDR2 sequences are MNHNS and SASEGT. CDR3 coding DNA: TGTGCCAGCAGTGCCCCGGGACGGCGATATAGCAATCAGCCCCAGCATTTT. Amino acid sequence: CASSAPGRRYSNQPQHF.

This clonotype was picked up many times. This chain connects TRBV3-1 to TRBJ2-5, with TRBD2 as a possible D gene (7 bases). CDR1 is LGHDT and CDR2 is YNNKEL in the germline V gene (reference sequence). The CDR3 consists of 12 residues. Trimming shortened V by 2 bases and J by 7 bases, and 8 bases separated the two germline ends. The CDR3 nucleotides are TGTGCCAGCAGCCAAAGGGGGGGGACCCAGTACTTC. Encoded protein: CASSQRGGTQYF.

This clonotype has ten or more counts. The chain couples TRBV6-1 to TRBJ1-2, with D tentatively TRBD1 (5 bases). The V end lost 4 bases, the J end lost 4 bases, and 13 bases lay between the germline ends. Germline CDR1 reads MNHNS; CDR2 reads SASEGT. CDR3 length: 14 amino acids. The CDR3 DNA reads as TGTGCCAGCAGTGGGGACTCAACCGCCTATGGCTACACCTTC. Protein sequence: CASSGDSTAYGYTF.

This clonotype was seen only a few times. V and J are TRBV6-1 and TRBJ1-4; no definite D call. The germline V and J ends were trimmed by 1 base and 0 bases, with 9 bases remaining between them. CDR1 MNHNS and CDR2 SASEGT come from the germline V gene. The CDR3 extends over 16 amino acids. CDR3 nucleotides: TGTGCCAGCAGTGAAGGCTTTTTTGCAACTAATGAAAAACTGTTTTTT. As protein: CASSEGFFATNEKLFF.

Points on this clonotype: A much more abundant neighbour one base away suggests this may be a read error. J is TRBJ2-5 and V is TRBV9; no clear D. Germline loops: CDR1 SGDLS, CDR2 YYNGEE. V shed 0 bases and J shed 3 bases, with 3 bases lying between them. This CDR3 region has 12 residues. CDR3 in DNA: TGTGCCAGCAGCGTAGACGAAGAGACCCAGTACTTC. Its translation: CASSVDEETQYF.

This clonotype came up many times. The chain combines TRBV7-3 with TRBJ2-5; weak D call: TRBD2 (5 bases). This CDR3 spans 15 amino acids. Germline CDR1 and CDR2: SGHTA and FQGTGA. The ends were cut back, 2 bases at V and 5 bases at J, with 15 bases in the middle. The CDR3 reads CASSLRGVSGETQYF. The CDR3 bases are TGTGCCAGCAGCTTACGTGGGGTGTCGGGGGAGACCCAGTACTTC.

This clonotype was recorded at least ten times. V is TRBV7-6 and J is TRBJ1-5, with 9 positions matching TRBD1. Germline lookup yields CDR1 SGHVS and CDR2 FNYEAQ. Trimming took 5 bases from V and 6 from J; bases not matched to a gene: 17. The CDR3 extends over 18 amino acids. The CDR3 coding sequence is TGTGCCAGCAGCAAAACACCCCCGGGACAGGGTGGTAGTCAGCCCCAGCATTTT. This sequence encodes CASSKTPPGQGGSQPQHF.

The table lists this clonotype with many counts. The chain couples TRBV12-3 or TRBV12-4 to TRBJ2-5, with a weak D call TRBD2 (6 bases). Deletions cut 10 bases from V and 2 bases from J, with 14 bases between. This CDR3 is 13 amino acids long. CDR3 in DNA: TGTGCCACGAGGGGCGGGACTCAAGAGACCCAGTACTTC. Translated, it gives CATRGGTQETQYF.

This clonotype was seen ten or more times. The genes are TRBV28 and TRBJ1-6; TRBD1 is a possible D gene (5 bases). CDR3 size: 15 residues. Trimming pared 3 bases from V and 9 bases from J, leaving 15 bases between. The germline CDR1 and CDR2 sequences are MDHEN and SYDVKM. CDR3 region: CASSFGGGISSPLHF. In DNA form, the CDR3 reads TGTGCCAGCAGTTTTGGCGGGGGAATAAGTTCACCCCTCCACTTT.

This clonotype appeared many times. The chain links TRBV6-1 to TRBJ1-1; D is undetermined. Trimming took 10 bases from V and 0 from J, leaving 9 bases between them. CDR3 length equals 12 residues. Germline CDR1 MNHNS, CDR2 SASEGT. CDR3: CATHTMNTEAFF. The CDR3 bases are TGTGCCACCCACACAATGAACACTGAAGCTTTCTTT.

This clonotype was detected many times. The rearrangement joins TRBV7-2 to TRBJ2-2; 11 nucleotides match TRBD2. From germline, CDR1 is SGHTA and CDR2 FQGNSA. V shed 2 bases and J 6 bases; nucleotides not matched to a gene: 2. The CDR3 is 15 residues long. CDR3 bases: TGTGCCAGCAGCTTAACTAGCGGGAGTTCCGGGGAGCTGTTTTTT. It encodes CASSLTSGSSGELFF.

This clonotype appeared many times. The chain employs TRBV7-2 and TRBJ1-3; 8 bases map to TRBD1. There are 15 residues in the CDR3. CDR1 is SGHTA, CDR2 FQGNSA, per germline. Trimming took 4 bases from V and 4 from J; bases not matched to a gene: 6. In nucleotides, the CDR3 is TGTGCCAGCAGCTCGAGACAGGGGCGGGGAAACACCATATATTTT. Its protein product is CASSSRQGRGNTIYF.